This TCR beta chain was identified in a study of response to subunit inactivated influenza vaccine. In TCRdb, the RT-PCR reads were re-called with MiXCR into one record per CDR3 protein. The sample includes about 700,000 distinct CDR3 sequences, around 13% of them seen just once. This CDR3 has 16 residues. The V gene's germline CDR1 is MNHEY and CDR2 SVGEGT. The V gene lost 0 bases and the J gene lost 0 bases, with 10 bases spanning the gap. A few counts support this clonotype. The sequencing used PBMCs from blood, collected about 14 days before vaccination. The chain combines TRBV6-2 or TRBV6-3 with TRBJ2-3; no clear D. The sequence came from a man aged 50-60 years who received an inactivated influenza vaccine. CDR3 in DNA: TGTGCCAGCAGTTACTCGGTCCGGTCCAGCACAGATACGCAGTATTTT. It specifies CASSYSVRSSTDTQYF.